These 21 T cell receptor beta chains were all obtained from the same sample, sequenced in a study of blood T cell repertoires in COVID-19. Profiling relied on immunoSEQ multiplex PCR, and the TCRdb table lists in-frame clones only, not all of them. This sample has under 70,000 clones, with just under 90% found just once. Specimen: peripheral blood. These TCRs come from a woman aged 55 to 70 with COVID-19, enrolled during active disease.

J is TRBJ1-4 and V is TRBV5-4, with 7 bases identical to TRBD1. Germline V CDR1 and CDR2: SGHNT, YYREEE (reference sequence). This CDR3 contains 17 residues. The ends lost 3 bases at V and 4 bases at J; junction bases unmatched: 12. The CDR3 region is CASSSEPTGVGNEKLFF. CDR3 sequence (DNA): TGTGCCAGCAGCTCAGAACCTACAGGGGTCGGTAATGAAAAACTGTTTTTT.

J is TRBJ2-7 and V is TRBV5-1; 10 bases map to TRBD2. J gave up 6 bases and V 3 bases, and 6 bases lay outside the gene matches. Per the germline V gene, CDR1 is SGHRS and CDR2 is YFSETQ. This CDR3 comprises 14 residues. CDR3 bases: TGCGCCAGCAGCTCCCGACTAGCGGGCAGCGAGCAGTACTTC. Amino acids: CASSSRLAGSEQYF.

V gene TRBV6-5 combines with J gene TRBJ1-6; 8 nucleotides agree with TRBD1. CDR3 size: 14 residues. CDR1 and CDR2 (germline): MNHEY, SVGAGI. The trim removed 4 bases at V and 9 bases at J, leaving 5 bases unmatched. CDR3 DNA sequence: TGTGCCAGCAGTTTAACCAGGGGGCGTTCACCCCTCCACTTT. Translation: CASSLTRGRSPLHF.

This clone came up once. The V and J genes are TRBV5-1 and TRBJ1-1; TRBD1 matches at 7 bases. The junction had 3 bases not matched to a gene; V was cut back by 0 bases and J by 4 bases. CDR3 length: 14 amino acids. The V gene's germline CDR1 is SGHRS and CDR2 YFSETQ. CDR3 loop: CASSLGQGFTEAFF. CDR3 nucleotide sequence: TGCGCCAGCAGCTTGGGACAGGGATTCACTGAAGCTTTCTTT.

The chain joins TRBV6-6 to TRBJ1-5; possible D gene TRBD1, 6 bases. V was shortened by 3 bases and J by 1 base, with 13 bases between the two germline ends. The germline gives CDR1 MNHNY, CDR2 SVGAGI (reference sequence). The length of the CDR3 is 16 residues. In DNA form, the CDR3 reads TGTGCCAGCAGTTATTCACCAGGGGCGAGCAATCAGCCCCAGCATTTT. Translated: CASSYSPGASNQPQHF.

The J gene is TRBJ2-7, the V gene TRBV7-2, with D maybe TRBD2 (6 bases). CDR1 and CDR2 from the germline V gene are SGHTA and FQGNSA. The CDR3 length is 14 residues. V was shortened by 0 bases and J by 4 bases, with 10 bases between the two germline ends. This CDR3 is CASSLALGGYEQYF. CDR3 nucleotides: TGTGCCAGCAGCTTAGCGCTCGGGGGATACGAGCAGTACTTC.

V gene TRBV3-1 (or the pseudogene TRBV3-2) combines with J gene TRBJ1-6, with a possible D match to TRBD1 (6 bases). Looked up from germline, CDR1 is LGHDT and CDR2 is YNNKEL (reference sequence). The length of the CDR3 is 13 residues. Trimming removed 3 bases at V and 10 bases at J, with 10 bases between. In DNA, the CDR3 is TGTGCCAGCAGCCATTTACAGGGATCACCCCTCCACTTT. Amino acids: CASSHLQGSPLHF.

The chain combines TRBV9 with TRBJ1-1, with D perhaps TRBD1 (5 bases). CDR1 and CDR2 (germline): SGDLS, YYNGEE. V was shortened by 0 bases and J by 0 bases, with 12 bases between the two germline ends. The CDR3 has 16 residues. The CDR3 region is CASSVDFGGLNTEAFF. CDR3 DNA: TGTGCCAGCAGCGTAGATTTCGGGGGTCTGAACACTGAAGCTTTCTTT.

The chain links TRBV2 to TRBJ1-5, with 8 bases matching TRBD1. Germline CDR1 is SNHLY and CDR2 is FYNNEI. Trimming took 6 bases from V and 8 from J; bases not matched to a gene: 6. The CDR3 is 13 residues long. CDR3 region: CASREQGGKPQHF. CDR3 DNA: TGTGCCAGCAGAGAACAGGGGGGAAAGCCCCAGCATTTT.

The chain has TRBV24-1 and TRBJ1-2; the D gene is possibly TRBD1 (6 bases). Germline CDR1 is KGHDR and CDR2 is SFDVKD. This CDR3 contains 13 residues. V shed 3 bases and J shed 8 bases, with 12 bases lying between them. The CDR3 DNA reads TGTGCCACCAGTGATACAGGGTTTTACGGCTACACCTTC. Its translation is CATSDTGFYGYTF.

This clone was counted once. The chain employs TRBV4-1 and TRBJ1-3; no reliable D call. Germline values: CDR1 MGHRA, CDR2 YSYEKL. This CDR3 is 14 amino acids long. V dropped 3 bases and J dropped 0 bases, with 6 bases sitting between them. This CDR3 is CASSHRGSGNTIYF. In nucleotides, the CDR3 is TGCGCCAGCAGCCATCGGGGCTCTGGAAACACCATATATTTT.

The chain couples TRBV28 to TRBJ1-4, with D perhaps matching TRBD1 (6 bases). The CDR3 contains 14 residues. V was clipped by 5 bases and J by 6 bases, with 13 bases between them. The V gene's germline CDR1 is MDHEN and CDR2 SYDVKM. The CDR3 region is CASSVQQGYEKLFF. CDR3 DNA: TGTGCCAGCAGTGTTCAACAGGGATATGAAAAACTGTTTTTT.

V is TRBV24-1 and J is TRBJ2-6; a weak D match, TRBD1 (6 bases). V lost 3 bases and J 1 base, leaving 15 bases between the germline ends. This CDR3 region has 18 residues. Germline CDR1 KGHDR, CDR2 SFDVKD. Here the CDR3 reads CATSDTVGGPSGANVLTF. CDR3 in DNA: TGTGCCACCAGTGATACCGTTGGGGGCCCGTCTGGGGCCAACGTCCTGACTTTC.

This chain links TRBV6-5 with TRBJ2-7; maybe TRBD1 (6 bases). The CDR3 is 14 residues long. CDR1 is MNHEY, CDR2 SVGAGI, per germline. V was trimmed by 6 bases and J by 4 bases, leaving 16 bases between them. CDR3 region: CASSRNRERYEQYF. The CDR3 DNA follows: TGTGCCAGCAGCCGTAACAGGGAACGTTACGAGCAGTACTTC.

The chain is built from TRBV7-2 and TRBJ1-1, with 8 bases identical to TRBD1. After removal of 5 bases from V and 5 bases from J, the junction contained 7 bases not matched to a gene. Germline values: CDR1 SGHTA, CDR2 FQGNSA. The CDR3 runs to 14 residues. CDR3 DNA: TGTGCCAGCAGCCAACGGACAGGGTCTACTGAAGCTTTCTTT. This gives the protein CASSQRTGSTEAFF.

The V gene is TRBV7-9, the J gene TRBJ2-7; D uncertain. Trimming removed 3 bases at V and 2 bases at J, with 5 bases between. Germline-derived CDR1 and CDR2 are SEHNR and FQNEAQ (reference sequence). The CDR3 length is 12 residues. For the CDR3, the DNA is TGTGCCAGCAGCTTTCTCCCCTACGAGCAGTACTTC. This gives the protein CASSFLPYEQYF.

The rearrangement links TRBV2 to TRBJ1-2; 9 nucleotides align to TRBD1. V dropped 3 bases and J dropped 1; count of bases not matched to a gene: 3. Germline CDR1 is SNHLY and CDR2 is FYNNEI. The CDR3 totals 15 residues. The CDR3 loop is CASSDGQGYNYGYTF. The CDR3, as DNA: TGTGCCAGCAGTGACGGACAGGGGTATAACTATGGCTACACCTTC.

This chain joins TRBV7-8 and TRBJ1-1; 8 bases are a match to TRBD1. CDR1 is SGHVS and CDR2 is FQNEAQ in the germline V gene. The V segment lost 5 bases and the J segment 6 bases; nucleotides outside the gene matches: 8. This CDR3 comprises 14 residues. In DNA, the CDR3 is TGTGCCAGCAGCCCAACAGGGGGAAGATCTGAAGCTTTCTTT. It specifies CASSPTGGRSEAFF.

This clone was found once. DNA of the CDR3: TGTGCCAGCAGCCAAGTACGCGGCAACGAGCAGTACTTC. Its translation is CASSQVRGNEQYF. The V gene is TRBV14, the J gene TRBJ2-7, with D unresolved. Germline V lookup: CDR1 SGHDN, CDR2 FVKESK. This CDR3 is built from 13 residues. V shed 1 base and J shed 5 bases, with 9 bases lying between them.

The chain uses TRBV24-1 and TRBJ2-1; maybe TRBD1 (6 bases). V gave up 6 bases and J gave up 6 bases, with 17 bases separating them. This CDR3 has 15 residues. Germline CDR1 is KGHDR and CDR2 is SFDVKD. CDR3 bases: TGTGCCACCAGTCCAACAGGGATTCGAGGCAATGAGCAGTTCTTC. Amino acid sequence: CATSPTGIRGNEQFF.

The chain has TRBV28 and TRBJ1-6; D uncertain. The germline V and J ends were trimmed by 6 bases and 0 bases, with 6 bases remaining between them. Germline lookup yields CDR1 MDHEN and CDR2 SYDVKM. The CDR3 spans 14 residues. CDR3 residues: CASSRSSYNSPLHF. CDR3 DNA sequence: TGTGCCAGCAGCCGGAGCTCCTATAATTCACCCCTCCACTTT.